Listed here are 15 T cell receptor beta chains from one sample, sequenced in a study of shared clonotypes between healthy human individuals. Only in-frame clones appear in the TCRdb table, and some are missing; sequencing was by immunoSEQ multiplex PCR. The sample yields some 2 million clones, about 95% seen once. Naive CD8 cells lacked CD45RO, underwent positive selection for CCR7 and left out terminally differentiated effector memory CD45RA+ cells. The sample comprised naive CD8+ T cells sorted from blood. These receptors came from a man younger than 35 in good health.

The chain carries TRBV7-9 and TRBJ2-7, with a tentative D call TRBD2 (5 bases). V gave up 5 bases and J gave up 6 bases, with 17 bases separating them. The V gene's germline CDR1 is SEHNR and CDR2 FQNEAQ (reference sequence). CDR3 length: 14 residues. The DNA for the CDR3 is TGTGCCAGCAGCCAACGCGTCCAGGCGGGCGAGCAGTACTTC. It translates to CASSQRVQAGEQYF.

The gene calls are TRBV28 and TRBJ2-7; 7 bases fit TRBD2. The CDR3 extends over 13 amino acids. Germline V gene lookup returns CDR1 MDHEN and CDR2 SYDVKM. Trimming took 5 bases from V and 2 from J; bases not matched to a gene: 3. The CDR3 sequence: CASSTGLTYEQYF. CDR3 DNA: TGTGCCAGCAGTACGGGACTAACCTACGAGCAGTACTTC.

The V and J genes are TRBV29-1 and TRBJ2-1, with D unclear. CDR3 size: 13 residues. Per germline, CDR1 SQVTM and CDR2 ANQGSEA. The ends were cut back, 5 bases at V and 7 bases at J, with 15 bases in the middle. In DNA, the CDR3 is TGCAGCGTTATCGAAAATAACTTAAATGAGCAGTTCTTC. Its protein product is CSVIENNLNEQFF.

The chain combines TRBV7-9 with TRBJ2-1; D is unresolved. Looked up from germline, CDR1 is SEHNR and CDR2 is FQNEAQ (reference sequence). There are 14 residues in the CDR3. Trimming removed 1 base at V and 8 bases at J, with 12 bases between. CDR3 sequence: CASSLVGARHEQFF. DNA of the CDR3: TGTGCCAGCAGCTTAGTTGGAGCCCGCCATGAGCAGTTCTTC.

This clone was observed a single time. This rearrangement joins TRBV4-2 to TRBJ2-7, with a possible D match to TRBD2 (6 bases). Germline CDR1 reads LGHNA; CDR2 reads YNFKEQ. V was shortened by 3 bases and J by 2 bases, with 14 bases between the two germline ends. The CDR3 is made up of 15 amino acids. In DNA, the CDR3 is TGTGCCAGCAGCCAGAGAGGAGGGACCCCCTACGAGCAGTACTTC. This translates into CASSQRGGTPYEQYF.

This clone was found once. This sequence joins TRBV27 and TRBJ2-1; D is unresolved. Looked up from germline, CDR1 is MNHEY and CDR2 is SMNVEV (reference sequence). V was clipped by 5 bases and J by 5 bases, with 22 bases between them. The CDR3 length is 17 residues. The CDR3 coding sequence is TGTGCCAGCAGTCCCCAACCCAGTGCCATGAAACACAATGAGCAGTTCTTC. This translates into CASSPQPSAMKHNEQFF.

The chain has TRBV5-6 and TRBJ1-1; possible D gene TRBD1, 6 bases. The CDR3 has 14 residues. V was clipped by 2 bases and J by 4 bases, with 12 bases between them. Germline loops: CDR1 SGHDT, CDR2 YYEEEE. The CDR3 bases are TGTGCCAGCAGCTTCACAGGGTTGGTCACTGAAGCTTTCTTT. Its translation is CASSFTGLVTEAFF.

This clone has just one count. Other DNA sequences in the same sample also yield this CDR3. The chain couples TRBV9 to TRBJ2-5; D is perhaps TRBD1 (6 bases). Trimming pared 2 bases from V and 3 bases from J, leaving 11 bases between. This CDR3 comprises 14 residues. Germline CDR1 SGDLS, CDR2 YYNGEE. The CDR3 bases are TGTGCCAGCAGCGTCGAAGGGGGAGAAGAGACCCAGTACTTC. Translated, it gives CASSVEGGEETQYF.

This rearrangement joins TRBV10-1 to TRBJ2-2; D gene uncertain. Trimming took off 3 bases at V and 6 bases at J, with 11 bases between the two ends. Germline V gene data show CDR1 as WNHNN and CDR2 as SYGVQD (reference sequence). The CDR3 runs 14 residues. This CDR3 is CASSDVPQPGELFF. CDR3 DNA: TGCGCCAGCAGTGATGTTCCTCAACCCGGGGAGCTGTTTTTT.

This chain connects TRBV11-2 to TRBJ2-1; TRBD2 matches 8 bases. Germline CDR1 SGHAT, CDR2 FQNNGV. Trimming removed 5 bases from V and 4 bases from J; junction bases left unmatched: 7. The CDR3 is 15 amino acids. CDR3 DNA: TGTGCCAGCAGCGTCGGGACTAGGGAATACAATGAGCAGTTCTTC. Translating gives CASSVGTREYNEQFF.

V usage is TRBV7-9 and J usage is TRBJ2-7; possibly TRBD1 for D (5 bases). The CDR3 extends over 14 amino acids. Germline V gives CDR1 SEHNR, CDR2 FQNEAQ (reference sequence). The V and J ends lost 5 bases and 2 bases respectively, with 13 bases between them. This CDR3 reads CASSQAQDTYEQYF. The CDR3 DNA follows: TGTGCCAGCAGCCAGGCACAGGATACCTACGAGCAGTACTTC.

This clone was counted once. The J gene is TRBJ1-5, the V gene TRBV5-6; D uncertain. This CDR3 region has 13 residues. The V gene's germline CDR1 is SGHDT and CDR2 YYEEEE. V lost 0 bases and J lost 7, with 8 bases in between. DNA of the CDR3: TGTGCCAGCAGCTTGGGGGTGGAACAGCCCCAGCATTTT. It encodes CASSLGVEQPQHF. Full variable domain (remainder filled in from reference TRBV5-6 and TRBJ1-5): DAGVTQSPTHLIKTRGQQVTLRCSPKSGHDTVSWYQQALGQGPQFIFQYYEEEERQRGNFPDRFSGHQFPNYSSELNVNALLLGDSALYLCASSLGVEQPQHFGDGTRLSIL.

Concerning this clone itself: The same CDR3 also results from other DNA sequences found in this sample. The J gene is TRBJ2-7, the V gene TRBV5-1, with 7 bases fitting TRBD1. Germline assignment: CDR1 SGHRS and CDR2 YFSETQ. This CDR3 is built from 12 residues. The V gene end was trimmed by 2 bases and the J gene end by 5 bases; junction bases not matched to a gene: 1. The CDR3 spells CASSFTGDEQYF. The DNA of the CDR3 is TGCGCCAGCAGCTTTACAGGGGACGAGCAGTACTTC.

Notes on this clone: In the same sample, other DNA sequences code for this CDR3. The rearrangement uses TRBV28 and TRBJ2-7, with D perhaps matching TRBD2 (6 bases). CDR3 size: 15 residues. CDR1 MDHEN and CDR2 SYDVKM come from the germline V gene. Trimming removed 3 bases at V and 0 bases at J, with 12 bases between. CDR3 in DNA: TGTGCCAGCAGTTTGGGGACTCCTAGCTCCTACGAGCAGTACTTC. This encodes CASSLGTPSSYEQYF. The full variable domain, in which reference TRBV28 and TRBJ2-7 provide the parts outside the CDR3, is DVKVTQSSRYLVKRTGEKVFLECVQDMDHENMFWYRQDPGLGLRLIYFSYDVKMKEKGDIPEGYSVSREKKERFSLILESASTNQTSMYLCASSLGTPSSYEQYFGPGTRLTVT.

This clone occurred once. This chain uses TRBV7-9 with TRBJ2-7; D uncertain. The germline gives CDR1 SEHNR, CDR2 FQNEAQ (reference sequence). The V and J ends lost 7 bases and 5 bases respectively, with 18 bases between them. This CDR3 spans 14 amino acids. The CDR3 DNA sequence: TGTGCCAGCATCCCCTCCGAGATGAGTGACGAGCAGTACTTC. It encodes CASIPSEMSDEQYF. Drawing the rest from reference TRBV7-9 and TRBJ2-7, the complete variable domain is DTGVSQNPRHKITKRGQNVTFRCDPISEHNRLYWYRQTLGQGPEFLTYFQNEAQLEKSRLLSDRFSAERPKGSFSTLEIQRTEQGDSAMYLCASIPSEMSDEQYFGPGTRLTVT.